Listed below are T cell receptor beta chains from one sample, sequenced in a study of cytomegalovirus exposure and HLA in healthy donors. Method: immunoSEQ multiplex PCR; TCRdb's copy keeps in-frame clones and lacks some. The data show about 120,000 clones, about 73% seen once. The sample taken for sequencing was PBMCs. All receptors derive from a woman aged 40 to 49 in good health and CMV-seronegative. Each CDR3 is given with its conserved first and last residue. Fields, in order: V gene, D gene, J gene, clone size, CDR3 protein, CDR3 DNA. The D gene is left open where the match is weak. Size is omitted from some rows. Given values are once, few, many or a class for expanded clones.

TRBV5-5	-	TRBJ1-2	-	CASSSTEFNYGYTF	TGTGCCAGCAGCTCGACAGAATTTAACTATGGCTACACCTTC
TRBV28	TRBD2	TRBJ2-7	-	CASKGTSGYEQYF	TGTGCCAGCAAAGGGACTAGCGGTTACGAGCAGTACTTC
TRBV5-6	-	TRBJ2-3	few	CASSFITDTQYF	TGTGCCAGCAGCTTTATAACAGATACGCAGTATTTT
TRBV5-6	TRBD1	TRBJ2-7	few	CASSLTGQGAYEQYF	TGTGCCAGCAGCCTGACGGGACAGGGGGCCTACGAGCAGTACTTC
TRBV27	-	TRBJ1-2	-	CASSFGSGRGGYTF	TGTGCCAGCAGTTTTGGGTCGGGGAGGGGAGGCTACACCTTC
TRBV18	-	TRBJ1-4	-	CASGTMGQGEKLFF	TGTGCCAGTGGCACCATGGGACAAGGAGAAAAACTGTTTTTT
TRBV19	TRBD2	TRBJ2-1	-	CASRSSGTSGNEQFF	TGTGCCAGTAGGTCTTCGGGGACTAGCGGGAATGAGCAGTTCTTC
TRBV5-4	-	TRBJ2-7	-	CASSLVGGGGEQYF	TGTGCCAGCAGCTTGGTCGGAGGGGGCGGCGAGCAGTACTTC
TRBV27	TRBD1	TRBJ2-3	-	CASSLWTGGEDTQYF	TGTGCCAGCAGTTTATGGACAGGGGGGGAAGATACGCAGTATTTT
TRBV11-1	-	TRBJ2-5	once	CASSGRGWETQYF	TGTGCCAGCAGCGGCAGGGGATGGGAGACCCAGTACTTC
TRBV27	-	TRBJ2-7	-	CASVSYEQYF	TGTGCCAGCGTCTCCTACGAGCAGTACTTC
TRBV15	TRBD2	TRBJ2-5	-	CATSRVGGRAGEQYF	TGTGCCACCAGCAGAGTGGGCGGGAGGGCGGGGGAGCAGTACTTC
TRBV15	TRBD2	TRBJ2-1	-	CATSRDWSGSARNEQFF	TGTGCCACCAGCAGAGATTGGAGCGGGAGTGCTCGGAATGAGCAGTTCTTC
TRBV4-3	TRBD2	TRBJ2-1	-	CASSQETAGVEQFF	TGCGCCAGCAGCCAAGAGACAGCGGGAGTTGAGCAGTTCTTC
TRBV7-2	TRBD1	TRBJ2-7	-	CASSPTGTGAYEQYF	TGTGCCAGCAGCCCGACCGGGACAGGAGCCTACGAGCAGTACTTC
TRBV6-5	TRBD1	TRBJ1-1	once	CASSQTGVNTEAFF	TGTGCCAGCAGTCAGACAGGGGTGAACACTGAAGCTTTCTTT
TRBV2	TRBD2	TRBJ2-5	few	CASSEGRTSGRTETQYF	TGTGCCAGCAGTGAAGGGAGGACTAGCGGGAGGACGGAGACCCAGTACTTC
TRBV25-1	TRBD2	TRBJ2-1	medium-sized	CASSEASGYNEQFF	TGTGCCAGCAGTGAAGCTAGCGGCTACAATGAGCAGTTCTTC
TRBV5-8	TRBD2	TRBJ2-1	-	CASTPRLAGNAEQFF	TGTGCCAGCACGCCCCGACTAGCGGGTAATGCTGAGCAGTTCTTC
TRBV11-3	TRBD2	TRBJ2-3	-	CASSFSGDTDTQYF	TGTGCCAGCAGCTTTAGCGGGGACACAGATACGCAGTATTTT
TRBV29-1	-	TRBJ2-7	-	CSVRGTAVWEQYF	TGCAGCGTTCGCGGGACCGCCGTTTGGGAGCAGTACTTC
TRBV19	TRBD1	TRBJ1-2	-	CASSSRDRGGYTF	TGTGCCAGTAGTTCCCGGGACAGGGGCGGCTACACCTTC
TRBV27	TRBD1	TRBJ2-7	-	CASTRDRVCEQYF	TGTGCCAGCACCCGGGACAGGGTTTGTGAGCAGTACTTC
TRBV7-9	TRBD2	TRBJ2-7	-	CSSSLGIAGGDEQYF	TGTTCCAGCAGCTTAGGGATAGCGGGAGGAGACGAGCAGTACTTC
TRBV19	TRBD2	TRBJ2-7	-	CASSMLTSGMVEQYF	TGTGCCAGTAGTATGCTCACTAGCGGGATGGTCGAGCAGTACTTC
TRBV28	-	TRBJ2-7	-	CASRLQGYVYYEQYF	TGTGCCAGCAGGTTACAGGGTTACGTCTACTACGAGCAGTACTTC
TRBV5-1	-	TRBJ1-1	few	CASSLTTPAENTEAFF	TGCGCCAGCAGCTTGACCACCCCCGCAGAGAACACTGAAGCTTTCTTT
TRBV20-1	-	TRBJ1-1	few	CRDSRNTEAFF	TGCAGAGATAGCAGGAACACTGAAGCTTTCTTT
TRBV6-5	TRBD1	TRBJ1-1	-	CASSGTVMNTEAFF	TGTGCCAGCAGTGGGACAGTCATGAACACTGAAGCTTTCTTT
TRBV20-1	-	TRBJ1-1	-	CSLRMEGAFF	TGCAGTTTGAGGATGGAAGGAGCTTTCTTT
TRBV19	-	TRBJ2-1	-	CASSMKGNEQFF	TGTGCCAGTAGTATGAAGGGGAATGAGCAGTTCTTC
TRBV27	TRBD2	TRBJ2-7	-	CASQGLAGRSTYEQYF	TGTGCCAGCCAGGGACTAGCGGGACGATCTACCTACGAGCAGTACTTC
TRBV5-1	-	TRBJ1-4	-	CASSLQGGEKLFF	TGCGCCAGCAGCTTACAGGGCGGAGAAAAACTGTTTTTT
TRBV7-2	-	TRBJ1-1	-	CASSPQVMNTEAFF	TGTGCCAGCAGCCCACAGGTTATGAACACTGAAGCTTTCTTT
TRBV10-1	TRBD1	TRBJ2-2	-	CASSRGRGELFF	TGCGCCAGCAGCAGGGGGCGCGGGGAGCTGTTTTTT
TRBV10-1	TRBD1	TRBJ2-6	once	CASSGNPQAGTGGAGANVLTF	TGCGCCAGCAGTGGAAATCCCCAAGCCGGGACAGGGGGCGCTGGGGCCAACGTCCTGACTTTC
TRBV4-1	-	TRBJ2-1	-	CASSQRLTATYNEQFF	TGCGCCAGCAGCCAGCGATTGACAGCCACCTACAATGAGCAGTTCTTC
TRBV11-2	TRBD1	TRBJ2-7	-	CASSLHRGHSYEQYF	TGTGCCAGCAGCCTCCACAGGGGTCACTCCTACGAGCAGTACTTC
TRBV20-1	-	TRBJ2-3	few	CSARVRDGFYF	TGCAGTGCTAGAGTCCGGGATGGATTTTATTTT
TRBV19	TRBD1	TRBJ1-5	-	CATTGTGGVQPQHF	TGTGCCACCACCGGGACAGGGGGCGTTCAGCCCCAGCATTTT
TRBV28	TRBD1	TRBJ1-1	-	CASSTPGTANTEAFF	TGTGCCAGCAGTACTCCCGGGACAGCGAACACTGAAGCTTTCTTT
TRBV5-1	-	TRBJ1-2	few	CASSEEANYGYTF	TGCGCCAGCAGCGAGGAGGCTAACTATGGCTACACCTTC
TRBV5-1	-	TRBJ1-4	-	CASSSGVPNEKLFF	TGCGCCAGCAGCTCCGGGGTGCCTAATGAAAAACTGTTTTTT
TRBV5-1	-	TRBJ2-7	-	CASRDPRGYEQYF	TGCGCCAGCCGGGACCCGAGGGGGTACGAGCAGTACTTC
TRBV7-2	-	TRBJ2-1	-	CASSLVPLAVPYNEQFF	TGTGCCAGCAGCTTAGTTCCGCTGGCGGTACCTTACAATGAGCAGTTCTTC
TRBV7-2	-	TRBJ2-7	-	CASSLGGGSYDEQYF	TGTGCCAGCAGCTTGGGGGGCGGGAGTTATGATGAGCAGTACTTC
TRBV6-5	-	TRBJ1-4	-	CASSYSGGGEDEKLFF	TGTGCCAGCAGTTACTCAGGTGGAGGCGAGGATGAAAAACTGTTTTTT
TRBV5-1	TRBD1	TRBJ1-1	-	CASRSDRDTEAFF	TGCGCCAGCAGATCCGACAGGGACACTGAAGCTTTCTTT
TRBV9	TRBD1	TRBJ1-5	-	CASSVQGTGNQPQHF	TGTGCCAGCAGCGTGCAAGGGACAGGCAATCAGCCCCAGCATTTT
TRBV13	-	TRBJ2-7	few	CASSPQGSYEQYF	TGTGCCAGCAGTCCACAGGGCAGCTACGAGCAGTACTTC
TRBV11-2	TRBD2	TRBJ2-1	-	CASSLGLAGWNEQFF	TGTGCCAGCAGCTTGGGACTAGCGGGGTGGAATGAGCAGTTCTTC